The entry below gives a single TCR beta chain sequence along with its context. The clone's antigen remains unknown. One end of the junction is discordant with germline, which a read error may explain. This sample stems from a study of blood T cells in healthy people across ages (dated by TCRdb to the mid-2010s). Turning to the overall study: In model experiments, roughly one uniquely barcoded TCR beta cDNA molecule per two T cells was captured by template switching. To track age-related changes in TCR beta repertoire diversity, the study relied on deep sequencing normalized with unique cDNA molecular identifiers. The donors were split into four age groups: young (average about 16 years), middle-aged (roughly 40), aged (62) and long-lived (roughly 77). For two donors (one aged 18 to 29 and one aged 80 or older), the study analyzed two additional independent replicas of 1 million unique cDNA reads from the same blood draw. General study outcomes and caveats: A strong correlation was found between observed TCR beta diversity and the percentage of naive T cells measured by flow cytometry. The CMV infection status of donors was not known, potentially confounding age-related changes in expanded clonotypes. Estimates of total diversity from one million sequenced T cells were regarded as lower bounds and underestimates. Observed TCR beta diversity per million T cells fell roughly linearly with age, and a significant reduction was already apparent by age around 40. Compared with the aged group, the long-lived group had more naive CD4+ T cells, fewer expanded clones and increased TCR diversity, suggesting age selection. Because profiling used bulk unsorted PBMCs, naive and antigen-experienced compartments could not be compared conclusively.

Library preparation employed 5' RACE. Sequencing took place on an Illumina HiSeq 2500. A second PCR of roughly 6 to 12 cycles was run with a J-beta primer mix and a sample-barcoded 5' primer. A unique molecular identifier was introduced onto each TCR beta cDNA molecule by a template-switch 5' adaptor carrying 12 random nucleotides. At least 2.5 million CDR3-containing paired-end reads were obtained from each sample. First-strand cDNA was synthesized from all RNA with the Mint cDNA synthesis kit, primed by a TRBC-specific oligonucleotide. All cDNA was treated with uracil-DNA glycosylase and then went through a first 18-cycle PCR with the universal primers M1SS and BC2_uni_R. The paper's processing steps were these. For normalization, 1 million high-quality reads were randomly selected from each sample, with every read carrying a distinct molecular identifier. Reads with shared molecular identifiers were discarded instead of being binned into consensus sequences. MiTCR, with a Q25 quality threshold and the strictest error-elimination algorithm, was used for CDR3 identification, clonotype clustering and error correction. A nonparametric unseen species model using Euler transformation provided a lower-bound estimate of total TCR beta diversity. In-frame beta chains were kept once TCRdb had trimmed the public reads at Q25 with fastp and called clones with MiXCR. Each entry merges the rows of one CDR3 protein and shows their most common DNA and genes. The V and J calls follow TCRdb's processing rather than the paper's. The sample has roughly 800,000 distinct CDR3 sequences on record, 25% of them singletons. The leading ten clones occupy 8% to 10% of the sample.

Donors were 35 to 40 systemically healthy Caucasian individuals from Russia aged roughly 6 to 90 years. Each donor gave ten milliliters of peripheral blood, drawn into EDTA-treated Vacutainer tubes. Ficoll-Paque density-gradient centrifugation was used to isolate PBMCs, with at least 6 million per sample. Trizol reagent was used to extract total RNA from the PBMCs, yielding at least 6 micrograms per sample. The percentages of naive CD45RAhigh/CD27high T cells were determined by flow cytometry on a PBMC aliquot from every donor. The CDR3 spans 14 residues, from the cysteine through the phenylalanine. The DNA shown is the 42-base CDR3, in frame from base 1. As encoded in the germline V gene, CDR1 is SGDLS while CDR2 is YYNGEE. These data were also filed under a second study, of T cells of mothers and their children. Reported in the second study: Donors were nine systemically healthy Caucasian individuals: three mothers and their six children. cDNA synthesis used all of the extracted RNA, with 1.5 ug of RNA in each 15 ul reaction. In the second PCR, the M1S primer introduced both the sample barcodes and 2-4 random nucleotides. Over 8 million TCR beta CDR3 reads were obtained for each mother, and around 2.7 million reads were obtained for each child. Thymic selection similarly shapes TCR recombination output in related and unrelated pairs, with minor effect from inherited differences. Normalized repertoire overlap was always slightly but never significantly higher in related than unrelated mother-child pairs. No persistent microchimeric T cell clones were found, with a detection sensitivity of around 100 clones per million clonotypes. The study used deep NGS to compare TCR beta repertoires of mothers and children, seeking features distinguishing related mother-child pairs from unrelated individuals. Mothers averaged roughly 40 +/- 4 years of age and children averaged around 11 +/- 4 years. Libraries were sequenced on Illumina HiSeq 2000 with 100+100 nt paired-end reads after adapter ligation with NEBNext reagents. To prevent cross-contamination, the mother and child libraries were prepared one month apart and sequenced in separate runs. For each donor, between about 500,000 and 2,000,000 distinct TCR beta clonotypes were identified. Naive TCR beta clonotypes were estimated from low-frequency clonotypes matched to each donor's FACS-determined naive share, without sorting.

The sample comprised blood. The sequence links TRBV9 to TRBJ2-2, with the D gene not clear enough to name. This TCR was sampled from a boy under 18 in good health. The DNA is TGTGCCAGCTGCGTAGATGTGAACACCGGGGAGCTGTTTTTT. It encodes CASCVDVNTGELFF. When the CDR3 is completed using the reference TRBV9 and TRBJ2-2 genes on either side, the full variable domain is DSGVTQTPKHLITATGQRVTLRCSPRSGDLSVYWYQQSLDQGLQFLIQYYNGEERAKGNILERFSAQQFPDLHSELNLSSLELGDSALYFCASCVDVNTGELFFGEGSRLTVL.